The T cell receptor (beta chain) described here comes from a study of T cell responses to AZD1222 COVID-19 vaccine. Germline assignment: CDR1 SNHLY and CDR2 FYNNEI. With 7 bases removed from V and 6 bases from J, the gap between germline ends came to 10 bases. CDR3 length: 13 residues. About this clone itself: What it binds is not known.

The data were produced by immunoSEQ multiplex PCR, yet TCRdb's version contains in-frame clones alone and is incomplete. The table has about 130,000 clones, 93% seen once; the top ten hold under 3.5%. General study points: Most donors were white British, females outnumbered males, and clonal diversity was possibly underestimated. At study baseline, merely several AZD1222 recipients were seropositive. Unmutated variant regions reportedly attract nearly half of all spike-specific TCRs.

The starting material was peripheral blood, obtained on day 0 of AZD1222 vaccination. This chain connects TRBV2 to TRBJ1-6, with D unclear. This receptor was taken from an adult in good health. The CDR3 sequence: CASMVGGNSPLHF. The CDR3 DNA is TGTGCCAGCATGGTAGGCGGTAATTCACCCCTCCACTTT.